This T cell receptor beta chain was found in a study of shared clonotypes between healthy human individuals. CD8 cells classed as naive were CD45RO-negative and positively selected for CCR7, excluding terminally differentiated effector memory CD45RA+ cells. The protocol was immunoSEQ multiplex PCR, while the TCRdb copy is restricted to in-frame clones and leaves out a portion. The sample has about 2.2 million clones, around 93% seen once. The CDR3 has 15 amino acids. With 6 bases removed from V and 0 bases from J, the gap between germline ends came to 15 bases. Germline lookup yields CDR1 MNHEY and CDR2 SMNVEV (reference sequence).

Sequencing input: naive CD8+ T cells from PBMCs. This chain joins TRBV27 and TRBJ2-7; D possibly corresponds to TRBD2 (6 bases). This sequence originates from a man younger than 35 in good health. Some clones in this sample may be carry-over from other donors' samples. CDR3 in amino acids: CASRLSGWSSYEQYF. The DNA for the CDR3 is TGTGCCAGCAGACTTAGCGGATGGAGCTCCTACGAGCAGTACTTC.